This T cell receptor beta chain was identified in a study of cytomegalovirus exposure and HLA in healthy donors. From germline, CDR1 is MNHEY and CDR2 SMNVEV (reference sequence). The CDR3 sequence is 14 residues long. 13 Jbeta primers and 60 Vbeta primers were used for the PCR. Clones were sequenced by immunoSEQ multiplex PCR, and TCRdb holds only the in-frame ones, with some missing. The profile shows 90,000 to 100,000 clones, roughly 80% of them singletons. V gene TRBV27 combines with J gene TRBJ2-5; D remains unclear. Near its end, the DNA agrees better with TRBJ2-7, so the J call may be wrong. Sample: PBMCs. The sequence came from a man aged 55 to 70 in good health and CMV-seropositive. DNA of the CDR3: TGTGCCAGCAGTTTAACGACAAGCTCCTACGAGCAGTACTTC. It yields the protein CASSLTTSSYEQYF.